Listed below are T cell receptor beta chains from one sample, sequenced in a study of blood T cell repertoires in COVID-19. The data were produced by immunoSEQ multiplex PCR, yet TCRdb's version contains in-frame clones alone and is incomplete. The top ten clones hold approximately 3% of a sample with approximately 150,000 clones, approximately 92% of them seen once. What was sequenced was peripheral blood. These TCRs come from a woman aged 60-70 years with active COVID-19. Both conserved end residues are part of each CDR3. The D gene is left open where the match is weak. Clone size is shown for a subset of rows, as once, few, many or a class of expanded clone.

CDR3 length: 18; clone size: .; V gene: TRBV7-3; J gene: TRBJ2-1; D gene: TRBD2; CDR3 protein: CASSLGGSGRDSYNEQFF
CDR3 length: 18; clone size: few; V gene: TRBV5-1; J gene: TRBJ1-1; D gene: TRBD1; CDR3 protein: CASSLKAPGQGRSTEAFF
CDR3 length: 12; clone size: .; V gene: TRBV29-1; J gene: TRBJ2-2; D gene: TRBD2; CDR3 protein: CSVGEGTGELFF
CDR3 length: 16; clone size: .; V gene: TRBV6-6; J gene: TRBJ1-1; D gene: .; CDR3 protein: CASSKGLHKVNSEAFF
CDR3 length: 13; clone size: once; V gene: TRBV5-4; J gene: TRBJ2-2; D gene: .; CDR3 protein: CASSLTRGGELFF
CDR3 length: 18; clone size: .; V gene: TRBV7-2; J gene: TRBJ1-2; D gene: .; CDR3 protein: CASSLGPTARTGPWGYTF
CDR3 length: 14; clone size: .; V gene: TRBV7-9; J gene: TRBJ2-7; D gene: TRBD2; CDR3 protein: CASSLSGSFDEQYF
CDR3 length: 13; clone size: .; V gene: TRBV7-7; J gene: TRBJ2-1; D gene: TRBD2; CDR3 protein: CASSSRGVNEQFF
CDR3 length: 11; clone size: .; V gene: TRBV6-5; J gene: TRBJ2-7; D gene: .; CDR3 protein: CASGGGLGQYF
CDR3 length: 13; clone size: .; V gene: TRBV7-2; J gene: TRBJ2-5; D gene: .; CDR3 protein: CASTLRGGETQYF
CDR3 length: 16; clone size: .; V gene: TRBV28; J gene: TRBJ2-7; D gene: TRBD2; CDR3 protein: CASSLSTLAGVVEQYF
CDR3 length: 13; clone size: once; V gene: TRBV3-1/TRBV3-2; J gene: TRBJ2-3; D gene: TRBD2; CDR3 protein: CASSQALAGAAYF
CDR3 length: 16; clone size: .; V gene: TRBV27; J gene: TRBJ2-1; D gene: TRBD1; CDR3 protein: CASSPRTGRANNEQFF
CDR3 length: 14; clone size: few; V gene: TRBV4-3; J gene: TRBJ1-4; D gene: .; CDR3 protein: CASSQDRGREKLFF
CDR3 length: 14; clone size: .; V gene: TRBV27; J gene: TRBJ1-5; D gene: TRBD1; CDR3 protein: CASSFQGGNQPQHF
CDR3 length: 12; clone size: .; V gene: TRBV29-1; J gene: TRBJ2-1; D gene: .; CDR3 protein: CSVERVGAEQFF
CDR3 length: 14; clone size: .; V gene: TRBV9; J gene: TRBJ1-1; D gene: TRBD1; CDR3 protein: CASSVFDRAPEAFF
CDR3 length: 16; clone size: .; V gene: TRBV5-1; J gene: TRBJ2-1; D gene: TRBD1; CDR3 protein: CASSLQGQGAYNEQFF
CDR3 length: 15; clone size: .; V gene: TRBV7-2; J gene: TRBJ2-3; D gene: TRBD2; CDR3 protein: CASSPGGWGTDTQYF
CDR3 length: 19; clone size: .; V gene: TRBV7-9; J gene: TRBJ1-2; D gene: TRBD1; CDR3 protein: CASSLEGGTGSFLVYGYTF
CDR3 length: 19; clone size: .; V gene: TRBV3-1/TRBV3-2; J gene: TRBJ2-3; D gene: TRBD2; CDR3 protein: CASSPFLSGSMTGTDTQYF
CDR3 length: 18; clone size: .; V gene: TRBV4-3; J gene: TRBJ1-2; D gene: TRBD1; CDR3 protein: CASSQATGTGRLSYGYTF
CDR3 length: 16; clone size: .; V gene: TRBV28; J gene: TRBJ2-1; D gene: TRBD2; CDR3 protein: CASSAGQRGARNEQFF
CDR3 length: 17; clone size: .; V gene: TRBV11-2; J gene: TRBJ2-3; D gene: .; CDR3 protein: CASSLEVISTGRDTQYF
CDR3 length: 17; clone size: .; V gene: TRBV19; J gene: TRBJ2-3; D gene: TRBD2; CDR3 protein: CASSIDVWSGGADTQYF